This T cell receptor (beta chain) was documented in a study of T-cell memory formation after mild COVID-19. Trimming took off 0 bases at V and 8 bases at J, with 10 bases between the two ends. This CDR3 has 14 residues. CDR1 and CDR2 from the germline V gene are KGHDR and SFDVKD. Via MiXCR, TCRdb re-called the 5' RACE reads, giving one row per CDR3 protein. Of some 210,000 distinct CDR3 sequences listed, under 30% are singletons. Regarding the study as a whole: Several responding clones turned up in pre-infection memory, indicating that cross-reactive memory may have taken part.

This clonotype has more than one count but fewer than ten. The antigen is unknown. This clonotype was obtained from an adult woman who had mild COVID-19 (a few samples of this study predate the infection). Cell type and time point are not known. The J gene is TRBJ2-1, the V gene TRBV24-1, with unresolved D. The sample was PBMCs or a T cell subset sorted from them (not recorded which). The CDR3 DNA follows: TGTGCCACCAGTGATTTGGGCCCGAAACATGAGCAGTTCTTC. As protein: CATSDLGPKHEQFF.